The next 13 T cell receptor beta chains were all read from a single sample in a study of a mutant IDH1 vaccine in newly diagnosed glioma. Antigen specificity for these receptors is unknown. The repertoire was sequenced with immunoSEQ multiplex PCR; TCRdb's copy has only in-frame clones and lacks some. Found here are tens of thousands of clones, approximately 80% of them singletons; the top ten hold 3% to 3.5%. The time point is: week 5, during vaccination. Topical imiquimod was applied with each vaccine dose, which held 300 ug of mutant IDH1 20-mer peptide. This material consisted of PBMCs, taken from a glioma patient whose treatment included an IDH1 peptide vaccine. Source of these receptors: a woman aged 18-30 years with glioma. Some clones in this sample may be carry-over from other donors' samples.

The V call is TRBV6-5, the J call TRBJ1-2, with D unresolved. The CDR3 is 13 residues long. V gave up 5 bases and J gave up 4 bases, with 11 bases separating them. CDR1 is MNHEY, CDR2 SVGAGI, per germline. CDR3 nucleotide sequence: TGTGCCAGCAGTACCGAGGGAATCTATGGCTACACCTTC. Translated: CASSTEGIYGYTF.

The CDR3: CASRGLAGAEAFF. CDR3 DNA: TGTGCCAGCAGGGGGCTCGCGGGGGCTGAAGCTTTCTTT. This chain connects TRBV6-5 to TRBJ1-1; the D gene is possibly TRBD1 (5 bases). The germline V gene has CDR1 MNHEY and CDR2 SVGAGI. The germline V and J ends were trimmed by 6 bases and 6 bases, with 14 bases remaining between them. The CDR3 consists of 13 residues.

The rearrangement uses TRBV13 and TRBJ2-5; 7 bases fit TRBD2. The J segment lost 2 bases and the V segment lost 5 bases, leaving 8 bases of the junction unmatched. The CDR3 is 15 amino acids. The germline gives CDR1 PRHDT, CDR2 FYEKMQ (reference sequence). CDR3: CASSPSPSGQETQYF. The CDR3 region has the DNA TGTGCCAGCAGCCCGTCACCTAGCGGTCAAGAGACCCAGTACTTC.

The V gene is TRBV5-1, the J gene TRBJ2-7; tentatively, D is TRBD1 (6 bases). The CDR3 totals 15 residues. The V end was cut by 0 bases, the J end by 0 bases, with 10 bases between. Germline CDR1 is SGHRS and CDR2 is YFSETQ. The CDR3 loop is CASSLGGRTSYEQYF. The CDR3 coding sequence is TGCGCCAGCAGCTTGGGGGGGCGTACCTCCTACGAGCAGTACTTC.

V is TRBV5-1 and J is TRBJ2-1, with 8 bases aligning to TRBD2. Germline V CDR1 and CDR2: SGHRS, YFSETQ. The CDR3 runs 15 residues. Losses at the gene ends were 5 bases for V and 0 bases for J; bases not matched to a gene: 4. CDR3 nucleotide sequence: TGCGCCAGCAGATTAGCGGGGAGCTCCTACAATGAGCAGTTCTTC. It is translated as CASRLAGSSYNEQFF.

The gene calls are TRBV7-8 and TRBJ1-5, with D unresolved. Germline-derived CDR1 and CDR2 are SGHVS and FQNEAQ. V was trimmed by 1 base and J by 7 bases, leaving 8 bases between them. This CDR3 comprises 13 residues. This CDR3 reads CASSLGTRQPQHF. In nucleotides, the CDR3 is TGTGCCAGCAGCTTAGGGACGAGGCAGCCCCAGCATTTT. The variable domain in full, completed from reference TRBV7-8 and TRBJ1-5, reads GAGVSQSPRYKVAKRGQDVALRCDPISGHVSLFWYQQALGQGPEFLTYFQNEAQLDKSGLPSDRFFAERPEGSVSTLKIQRTQQEDSAVYLCASSLGTRQPQHFGDGTRLSIL.

The V and J genes are TRBV5-1 and TRBJ2-2; D gene uncertain. Germline V gives CDR1 SGHRS, CDR2 YFSETQ. Trimming shortened V by 1 base and J by 7 bases, and 5 bases separated the two germline ends. The CDR3 runs 12 residues. The CDR3 here is CASSLIDGELFF. The CDR3 DNA follows: TGCGCCAGCAGCTTGATCGACGGGGAGCTGTTTTTT.

The chain is built from TRBV5-1 and TRBJ2-7; possibly TRBD1 for D (5 bases). This CDR3 comprises 13 residues. Germline CDR1 reads SGHRS; CDR2 reads YFSETQ. Trimming shortened V by 5 bases and J by 4 bases, and 13 bases separated the two germline ends. The CDR3 DNA reads as TGCGCCAGCAGACTCGACAGCCCTTACGAGCAGTACTTC. Protein sequence: CASRLDSPYEQYF. The variable domain in full, completed from reference TRBV5-1 and TRBJ2-7, reads KAGVTQTPRYLIKTRGQQVTLSCSPISGHRSVSWYQQTPGQGLQFLFEYFSETQRNKGNFPGRFSGRQFSNSRSEMNVSTLELGDSALYLCASRLDSPYEQYFGPGTRLTVT.

The J gene is TRBJ2-5, the V gene TRBV25-1; tentatively, D is TRBD2 (7 bases). The CDR3 runs 15 residues. CDR1 is MGHDK, CDR2 SYGVNS, per germline. V lost 8 bases and J lost 4, with 20 bases in between. DNA for the CDR3: TGTGCCAGCTCCCAAGGGGGGGTTTTAGGAGAGACCCAGTACTTC. Protein sequence: CASSQGGVLGETQYF.

The genes are TRBV6-1 and TRBJ2-7; 7 nucleotides match TRBD2. Looked up from germline, CDR1 is MNHNS and CDR2 is SASEGT. The CDR3 totals 15 residues. The ends lost 3 bases at V and 6 bases at J; junction bases unmatched: 11. CDR3 sequence (DNA): TGTGCCAGCAGTGATTTTGGCGGGAGAGGCAGCGAGCAGTACTTC. Translating gives CASSDFGGRGSEQYF.

In regard to this clone: Other DNA sequences within the sample encode an identical CDR3. This chain connects TRBV5-6 to TRBJ2-7, with TRBD1 identical over 7 bases. V shed 0 bases and J 5 bases; nucleotides not matched to a gene: 8. CDR1 SGHDT and CDR2 YYEEEE come from the germline V gene. The CDR3 spans 15 residues. In nucleotides, the CDR3 is TGTGCCAGCAGCTTGGCCCGGAAAGGGGGCCACGAGCAGTACTTC. Translation gives CASSLARKGGHEQYF.

The chain recombines TRBV5-1 with TRBJ2-3; 7 bases match TRBD2. J lost 2 bases, V lost 3 bases, and 3 bases had no gene match. In germline, CDR1 is SGHRS, CDR2 YFSETQ. CDR3 size: 14 residues. Here the CDR3 reads CASSSSGFTDTQYF. The CDR3 bases are TGCGCCAGCAGCTCTAGCGGCTTCACAGATACGCAGTATTTT.

As regards this clone: One junction end does not reproduce the germline sequence, and a read error may be involved. The chain couples TRBV5-1 to TRBJ1-6, with 7 bases that match TRBD1. The CDR3 consists of 14 residues. CDR1 is SGHRS, CDR2 YFSETQ, per germline. The CDR3 nucleotides read TGCGCCAGCAGCTTGGGACAGGGTCTCGCACCCTTCCACTTT. Translated: CASSLGQGLAPFHF.